Reported below is one T cell receptor (beta chain). Its antigen is unknown. There are no base qualities to consult, and no much larger clone falls within one base. The source of the sample is a study of T cell responses to AZD1222 COVID-19 vaccine (TCRdb year 2021). For the wider study: A total of 233 trial participants underwent TCR sequencing, of whom some 210 received two doses of AZD1222 and some 25 received two doses of the MenACWY control vaccine. Trial participants were enrolled by age into 18-55, 56-69 and 70-plus year subgroups, with approximately 160, 26 and 62 TCR-sequenced participants respectively.

The meaning of the sample's time point label: about 28 days (+/-7) after the second vaccine dose. AZD1222 recipients given second doses at about 4 weeks or at about 12 weeks were pooled, since spike-specific TCR depth and breadth were not found to differ between the two schedules. Vaccinee samples came from UK trials COV001 and COV002, including a single-blind randomized controlled phase 2/3 trial of AZD1222 (ChAdOx1 nCoV-19) in healthy adults. For TCRbeta chain sequencing, PBMC samples from trial participants were taken at day 0 and at day 28 after the second dose. The CDR3 regions of human TCRbeta chains were subjected to immunosequencing. The published analysis was carried out like this. Repertoire TCRs were matched against a reference library of SARS-CoV-2-specific TCRs generated with the MIRA antigen-specificity platform. Breadth was defined as the fraction of unique TCRs that were SARS-CoV-2-associated. Depth was defined as the fraction of total T cells that were SARS-CoV-2-associated. Using the MIRA data, each spike-specific TCR was assigned both to the spike region to which the TCR was reactive and to a CD4 or CD8 class. Log10-transformed breadth and depth values were compared by one-way ANOVA with Sidak's multiple comparisons tests. The source is immuneACCESS, and TCRdb retained only in-frame sequences with V and J called. Part of the clones is not carried over; for the studies checked, unresolved V genes explain less than half of this, and the remainder is unexplained. V, J and clone size are taken as reported in that table, and D and trimming were inferred from the DNA itself. For this sample there are 50,000 to 75,000 clones; roughly nine tenths appear just once. The top ten clonotypes cover 6% to 7.5% of the sample.

CDR1 and CDR2, per the germline V gene (reference sequence), are MNHEY and SMNVEV. V is pared back by 5 bases and J by 9 bases, with 20 bases lying between the germline termini. Measured from the cysteine to the phenylalanine, the CDR3 is 15 residues long. Here the CDR3 DNA is all that survives: 45 bases in frame from base 1. Here is what the overall study found, with its caveats: Nearly half of unique spike-specific TCRs reportedly recognized epitopes outside regions mutated in the B.1.351 and B.1.1.7 variants. In the small 56-69-year group, the increase in depth fell short of significance, most likely because of low power. CD4 TCRs associated with the vaccine covered the entire spike protein, and the dominant responses were in regions 160-218 and 743-854. After two AZD1222 doses, spike-specific TCR breadth and depth were significantly higher than at day 0 and than in MenACWY recipients. Most participants were white British and females outnumbered males, and the authors suggested that clonal diversity may have been underestimated. Conclusions about previously exposed vaccinees are limited, since just five to seven AZD1222 recipients were seropositive for SARS-CoV-2 at baseline. Because no day 14 peak-response samples were available, repertoires were characterized only after the peak T cell response.

The receptor was isolated from an adult who received the AZD1222 COVID-19 vaccine. Sample: peripheral blood, taken 28 days after the second AZD1222 dose. Rearrangement joined TRBV27 to TRBJ2-1, with TRBD2 perhaps the D gene, on 7 matching bases. The CDR3 region reads CASSPIRGGAFEQFF. The nucleotides read TGTGCCAGCAGTCCCATAAGGGGGGGGGCCTTTGAGCAGTTCTTC.